The entry below gives a single TCR beta chain sequence along with its context. Libraries were prepared by immunoSEQ multiplex PCR; TCRdb keeps only in-frame clonotypes and omits some of them. This sample carries roughly 13,000 clones, more than 60% of them seen once, and the ten largest clones take approximately 15%. The length of the CDR3 is 14 residues. Germline assignment: CDR1 SGHKS and CDR2 YYEKEE (reference sequence). V shed 4 bases and J shed 5 bases, with 13 bases lying between them. The data were taken from a study of somatic mutations in cytotoxic T cells in rheumatoid arthritis. Sample: CD8+ T cells sorted from blood. This TCR came from an adult with rheumatoid arthritis. The rearrangement uses TRBV5-5 and TRBJ1-5; D perhaps matches TRBD1 (6 bases). This CDR3 reads CASSPQGSDQPQHF. The CDR3 DNA reads TGTGCCAGCAGCCCGCAGGGGTCAGATCAGCCCCAGCATTTT.